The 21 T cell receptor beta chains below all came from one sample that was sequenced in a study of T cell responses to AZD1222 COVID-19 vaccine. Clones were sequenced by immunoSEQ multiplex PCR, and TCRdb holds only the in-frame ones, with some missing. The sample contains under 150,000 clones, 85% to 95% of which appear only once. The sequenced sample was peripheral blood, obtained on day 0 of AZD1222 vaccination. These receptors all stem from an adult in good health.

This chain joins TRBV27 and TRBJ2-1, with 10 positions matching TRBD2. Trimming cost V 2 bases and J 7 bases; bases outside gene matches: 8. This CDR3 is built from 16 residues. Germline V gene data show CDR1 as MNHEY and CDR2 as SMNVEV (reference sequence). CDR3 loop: CASSLRASGSHNEQFF. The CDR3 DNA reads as TGTGCCAGCAGTTTAAGGGCTAGCGGGAGCCATAATGAGCAGTTCTTC.

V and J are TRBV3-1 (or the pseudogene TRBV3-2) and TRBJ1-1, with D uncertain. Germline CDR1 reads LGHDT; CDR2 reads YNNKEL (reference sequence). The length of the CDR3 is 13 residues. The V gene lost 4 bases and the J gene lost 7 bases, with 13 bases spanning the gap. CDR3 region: CASSRGRQSEAFF. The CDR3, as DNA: TGTGCCAGCAGCCGAGGACGTCAAAGTGAAGCTTTCTTT.

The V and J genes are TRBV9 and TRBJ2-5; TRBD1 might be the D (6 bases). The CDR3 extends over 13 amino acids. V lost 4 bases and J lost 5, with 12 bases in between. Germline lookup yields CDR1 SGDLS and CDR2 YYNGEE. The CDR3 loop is CASSLTGLETQYF. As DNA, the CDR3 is TGTGCCAGCAGCCTTACAGGGTTGGAGACCCAGTACTTC.

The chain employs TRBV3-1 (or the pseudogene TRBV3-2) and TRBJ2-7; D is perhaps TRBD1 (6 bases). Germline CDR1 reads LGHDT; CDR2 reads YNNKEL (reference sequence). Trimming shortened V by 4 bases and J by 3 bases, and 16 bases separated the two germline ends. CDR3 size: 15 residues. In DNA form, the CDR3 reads TGTGCCAGCAGCCCCGTTTCTGGACAGCTCTACGAGCAGTACTTC. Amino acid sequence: CASSPVSGQLYEQYF.

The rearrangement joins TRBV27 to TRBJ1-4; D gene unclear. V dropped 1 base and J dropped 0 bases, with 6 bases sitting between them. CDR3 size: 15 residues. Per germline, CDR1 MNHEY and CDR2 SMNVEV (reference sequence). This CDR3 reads CASSLWATTNEKLFF. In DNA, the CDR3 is TGTGCCAGCAGTTTATGGGCAACAACTAATGAAAAACTGTTTTTT.

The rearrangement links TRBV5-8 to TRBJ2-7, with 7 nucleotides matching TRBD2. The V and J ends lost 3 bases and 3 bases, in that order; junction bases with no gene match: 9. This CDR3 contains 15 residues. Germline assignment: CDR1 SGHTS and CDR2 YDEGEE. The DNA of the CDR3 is TGTGCCAGCAGCTCCCCCATGCTAGCGGACTACGAGCAGTACTTC. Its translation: CASSSPMLADYEQYF.

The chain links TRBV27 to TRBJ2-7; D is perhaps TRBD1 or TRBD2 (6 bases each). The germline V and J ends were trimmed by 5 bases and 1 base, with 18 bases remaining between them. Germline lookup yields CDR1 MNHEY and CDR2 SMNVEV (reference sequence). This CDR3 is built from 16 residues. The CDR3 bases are TGTGCCAGCAGTCCCTCCGGGGGCGCGATGTCCTACGAGCAGTACTTC. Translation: CASSPSGGAMSYEQYF.

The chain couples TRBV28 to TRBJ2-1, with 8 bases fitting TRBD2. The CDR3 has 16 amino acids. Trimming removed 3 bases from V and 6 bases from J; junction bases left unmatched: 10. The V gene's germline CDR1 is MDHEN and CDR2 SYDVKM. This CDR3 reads CASSLVWRAGGNEQFF. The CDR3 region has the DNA TGTGCCAGCAGTTTGGTATGGCGGGCGGGAGGCAATGAGCAGTTCTTC.

The CDR3 sequence: CASRPQEGWSLFF. For the CDR3, the DNA is TGTGCCAGCCGGCCCCAGGAGGGGTGGTCCCTCTTTTTT. The chain couples TRBV27 to TRBJ1-4; maybe TRBD1 (5 bases). The V end was cut by 8 bases, the J end by 17 bases, with 24 bases between. The CDR3 sequence is 13 residues long. The germline V gene has CDR1 MNHEY and CDR2 SMNVEV (reference sequence).

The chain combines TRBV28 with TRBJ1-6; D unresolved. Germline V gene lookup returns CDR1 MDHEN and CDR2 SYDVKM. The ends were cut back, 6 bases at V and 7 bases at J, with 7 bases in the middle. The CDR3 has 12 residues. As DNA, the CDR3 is TGTGCCAGCAGCGTGGAAAATTCACCCCTCCACTTT. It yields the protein CASSVENSPLHF.

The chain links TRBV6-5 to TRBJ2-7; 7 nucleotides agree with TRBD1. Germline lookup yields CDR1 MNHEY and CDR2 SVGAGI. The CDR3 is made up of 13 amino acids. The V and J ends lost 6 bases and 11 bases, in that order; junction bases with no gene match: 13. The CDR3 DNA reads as TGTGCCAGCAGACCGGGACAGCTTACAAAGGAGTACTTC. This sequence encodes CASRPGQLTKEYF.

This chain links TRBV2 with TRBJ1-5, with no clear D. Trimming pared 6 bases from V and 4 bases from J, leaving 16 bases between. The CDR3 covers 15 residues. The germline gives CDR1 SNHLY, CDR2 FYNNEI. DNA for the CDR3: TGTGCCAGCAGCGGGCCGGACGGCATAAATCAGCCCCAGCATTTT. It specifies CASSGPDGINQPQHF.

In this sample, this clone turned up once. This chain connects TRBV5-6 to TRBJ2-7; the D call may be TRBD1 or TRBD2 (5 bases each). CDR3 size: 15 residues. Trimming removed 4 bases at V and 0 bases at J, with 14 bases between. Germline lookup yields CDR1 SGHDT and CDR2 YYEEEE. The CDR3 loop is CASSEGPTTSYEQYF. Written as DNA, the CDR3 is TGTGCCAGCAGCGAGGGACCGACAACCTCCTACGAGCAGTACTTC.

The DNA of the CDR3 is TGTGCCAGCAGCGTAGGGGGGACCGTGGGTGGCTACACCTTC. Its protein is CASSVGGTVGGYTF. V gene TRBV9 combines with J gene TRBJ1-2; tentative D call: TRBD1 (5 bases). Germline loops: CDR1 SGDLS, CDR2 YYNGEE. Trimming took 0 bases from V and 7 from J, leaving 13 bases between them. The CDR3 extends over 14 amino acids.

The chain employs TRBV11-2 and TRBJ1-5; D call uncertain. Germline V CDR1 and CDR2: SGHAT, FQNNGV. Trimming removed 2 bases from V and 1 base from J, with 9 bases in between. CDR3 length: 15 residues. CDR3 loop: CASSLFAASNQPQHF. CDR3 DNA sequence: TGTGCCAGCAGCTTATTTGCAGCCAGCAATCAGCCCCAGCATTTT.

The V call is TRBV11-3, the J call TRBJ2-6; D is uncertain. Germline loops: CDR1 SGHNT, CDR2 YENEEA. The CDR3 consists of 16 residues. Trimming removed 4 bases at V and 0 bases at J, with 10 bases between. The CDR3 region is CASSSGVSSGANVLTF. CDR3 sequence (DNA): TGTGCCAGCAGCTCAGGAGTGAGCTCTGGGGCCAACGTCCTGACTTTC.

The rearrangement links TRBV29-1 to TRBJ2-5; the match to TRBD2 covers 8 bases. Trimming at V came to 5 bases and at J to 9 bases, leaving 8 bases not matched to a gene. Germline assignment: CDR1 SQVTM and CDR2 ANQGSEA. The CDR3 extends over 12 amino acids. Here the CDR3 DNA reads TGCAGCGTTAATAGCGGGAAAAAGGCCCAGTACTTC. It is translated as CSVNSGKKAQYF.

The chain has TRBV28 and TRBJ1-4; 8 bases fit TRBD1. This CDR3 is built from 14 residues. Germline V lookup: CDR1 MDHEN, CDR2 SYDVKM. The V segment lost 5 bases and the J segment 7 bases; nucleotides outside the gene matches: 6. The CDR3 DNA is TGTGCCAGCAGTACCACAGGGGGGGTTGAAAAACTGTTTTTT. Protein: CASSTTGGVEKLFF.

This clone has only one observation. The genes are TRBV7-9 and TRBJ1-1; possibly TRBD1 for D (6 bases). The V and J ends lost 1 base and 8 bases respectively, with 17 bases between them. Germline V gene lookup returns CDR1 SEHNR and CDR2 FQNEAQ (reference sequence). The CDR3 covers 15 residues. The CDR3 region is CASSLGLVRGREAFF. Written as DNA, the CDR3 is TGTGCCAGCAGCTTAGGCCTGGTCAGGGGAAGAGAAGCTTTCTTT.

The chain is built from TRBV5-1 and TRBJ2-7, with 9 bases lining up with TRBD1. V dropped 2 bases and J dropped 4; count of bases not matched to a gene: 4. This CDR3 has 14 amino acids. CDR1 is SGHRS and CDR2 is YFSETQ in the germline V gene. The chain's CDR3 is CASSFGTGLYEQYF. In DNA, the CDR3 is TGCGCCAGCAGCTTCGGGACAGGGCTATACGAGCAGTACTTC.

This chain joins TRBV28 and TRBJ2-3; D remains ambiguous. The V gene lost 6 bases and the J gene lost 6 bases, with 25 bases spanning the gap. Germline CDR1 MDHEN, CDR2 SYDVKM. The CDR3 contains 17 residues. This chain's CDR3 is CASSSLLLTRPSDTQYF. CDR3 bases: TGTGCCAGCAGCTCGCTCCTCCTAACTCGTCCGTCTGATACGCAGTATTTT. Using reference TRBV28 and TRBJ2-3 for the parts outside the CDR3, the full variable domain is DVKVTQSSRYLVKRTGEKVFLECVQDMDHENMFWYRQDPGLGLRLIYFSYDVKMKEKGDIPEGYSVSREKKERFSLILESASTNQTSMYLCASSSLLLTRPSDTQYFGPGTRLTVL.